This T cell receptor (beta chain) stems from a study of cytomegalovirus exposure and HLA in healthy donors. Broader study findings: Presence/absence analyses took donor sequencing depth as roughly uniform. HLA allele associations emerged for under 20,000 TCR beta sequences in a later analysis, at 0.05 false discovery rate. A missense DCLRE1C variant was associated with V- and J-gene trimming of TCR beta chains in a later analysis, and an independent cohort replicated the association.

V lost 7 bases to trimming and J lost 7 bases; unmatched junction nucleotides: 17. The germline gives CDR1 SQVTM, CDR2 ANQGSEA. The CDR3 consists of 15 residues. It was with 60 Vbeta and 13 Jbeta primers that the PCR ran. Produced via immunoSEQ multiplex PCR; TCRdb's table is partial and in-frame only. This sample has about 160,000 clones, with 65% to 85% found just once. This clone was counted only a few times. The antigen remains undetermined. The sequencing sample was made of PBMCs. The chain couples TRBV29-1 to TRBJ1-2; 8 bases align to TRBD1. The clonotype comes from a woman between 45 and 65 years old in good health and CMV-seropositive. CDR3 DNA: TGCAGCGCCAGGGGCCGACAGGGGCAAATTAGTGGCTACACCTTC. It is translated as CSARGRQGQISGYTF.